The next 8 T cell receptor beta chains were all read from a single sample in a study of shared clonotypes between healthy human individuals. Method: immunoSEQ multiplex PCR; TCRdb's copy keeps in-frame clones and lacks some. This table holds some 2,500,000 clones, roughly 90% found once. What was sequenced was naive CD4+ T cells from PBMCs. Specified subset: CD45RA+ positively selected. The receptors come from a man younger than 35 in good health. Some clones in this sample may be carry-over from other donors' samples.

This CDR3 is CASSYSHYNEQFF. DNA for the CDR3: TGTGCCAGCAGTTACTCACATTACAATGAGCAGTTCTTC. This chain links TRBV6-5 with TRBJ2-1; the D is unclear. V was pared by 0 bases and J by 4 bases, with 4 bases between. The length of the CDR3 is 13 residues. From germline, CDR1 is MNHEY and CDR2 SVGAGI.

This clone has just one count. The genes are TRBV11-2 and TRBJ2-7; 11 positions agree with TRBD2. The germline CDR1 and CDR2 sequences are SGHAT and FQNNGV. The V gene end was trimmed by 2 bases and the J gene end by 1 base; junction bases not matched to a gene: 4. The CDR3 consists of 16 residues. The CDR3: CASSLIAGGGSYEQYF. For the CDR3, the DNA is TGTGCCAGCAGCTTAATAGCGGGAGGGGGGTCCTACGAGCAGTACTTC.

V usage is TRBV19 and J usage is TRBJ1-2; D unclear. Germline V gene data show CDR1 as LNHDA and CDR2 as SQIVND (reference sequence). V was cut by 6 bases and J by 3 bases, with 17 bases left in between. The CDR3 spans 15 residues. CDR3 coding DNA: TGTGCCAGTAGCACTGGGCACCAGAGGCACTATGGCTACACCTTC. As protein: CASSTGHQRHYGYTF.

This clone occurred once. The chain uses TRBV2 and TRBJ2-7; the D gene is possibly TRBD2 (5 bases). V shed 8 bases and J shed 6 bases, with 14 bases lying between them. This CDR3 has 12 amino acids. CDR1 is SNHLY and CDR2 is FYNNEI in the germline V gene. In DNA, the CDR3 is TGTGCCAGCCGGCGGAGCCGGGGCGAGCAGTACTTC. Residues: CASRRSRGEQYF.

J is TRBJ2-2 and V is TRBV7-3; tentatively, D is TRBD2 (6 bases). The CDR3 covers 15 residues. Looked up from germline, CDR1 is SGHTA and CDR2 is FQGTGA. V lost 4 bases and J 4 bases, leaving 13 bases between the germline ends. The CDR3 here is CASSYPPAGTGELFF. In nucleotides, the CDR3 is TGTGCCAGCAGCTACCCCCCAGCGGGCACCGGGGAGCTGTTTTTT.

This clone was seen a few times. The sample carries other DNA sequences with the same CDR3. This chain links TRBV5-1 with TRBJ1-5, with D uncertain. CDR1 SGHRS and CDR2 YFSETQ come from the germline V gene. This CDR3 has 14 amino acids. V lost 0 bases, J lost 7 bases, and 11 bases lay in between. CDR3 sequence: CASSLGGTGQPQHF. CDR3 nucleotide sequence: TGCGCCAGCAGCTTGGGGGGAACTGGGCAGCCCCAGCATTTT.

The chain uses TRBV4-1 and TRBJ2-5; D gene unclear. Trimming cost V 4 bases and J 1 base, with 16 bases left between them. CDR1 is MGHRA and CDR2 is YSYEKL in the germline V gene. There are 16 residues in the CDR3. The CDR3 is CASSPPGRRSQETQYF. CDR3 bases: TGCGCCAGCAGCCCCCCCGGACGACGAAGCCAAGAGACCCAGTACTTC.

J is TRBJ2-7 and V is TRBV5-6; 11 nucleotides agree with TRBD2. The CDR3 totals 14 residues. Germline V gives CDR1 SGHDT, CDR2 YYEEEE. With V trimmed by 4 bases and J by 6 bases, 6 bases remained unmatched. The CDR3 loop is CASSPRGTSGEQYF. In DNA, the CDR3 is TGTGCCAGCAGCCCGCGCGGGACTAGCGGCGAGCAGTACTTC.